These 2 T cell receptor beta chains were sequenced from one sample in a study of blood T cells in healthy people across ages. Sample-barcoded 5' priming and a J-beta primer mix drove a second PCR of roughly 6 to 12 cycles. TCRdb independently ran MiXCR on the 5' RACE reads; one entry per CDR3 protein. Among hundreds of thousands of distinct CDR3 sequences listed, roughly 44% were seen once. Material: blood. The receptor source for this set is an older woman in good health.

The CDR3 loop is CASTHWTEQETQYF. CDR3 DNA sequence: TGTGCCAGCACCCATTGGACTGAGCAAGAGACCCAGTACTTC. The rearrangement joins TRBV5-4 to TRBJ2-5, with a weak D call TRBD2 (5 bases). This CDR3 region has 14 residues. The V end was cut by 6 bases, the J end by 2 bases, with 14 bases between. Germline-derived CDR1 and CDR2 are SGHNT and YYREEE (reference sequence).

J is TRBJ1-4 and V is TRBV5-1, with TRBD1 matching 8 bases. V was pared by 4 bases and J by 8 bases, with 7 bases of the junction left unmatched. The CDR3 has 14 amino acids. Germline CDR1 and CDR2: SGHRS and YFSETQ. The CDR3 here is CASSNGQGGEKLFF. The CDR3 bases are TGCGCCAGCAGCAACGGACAGGGCGGGGAAAAACTGTTTTTT.